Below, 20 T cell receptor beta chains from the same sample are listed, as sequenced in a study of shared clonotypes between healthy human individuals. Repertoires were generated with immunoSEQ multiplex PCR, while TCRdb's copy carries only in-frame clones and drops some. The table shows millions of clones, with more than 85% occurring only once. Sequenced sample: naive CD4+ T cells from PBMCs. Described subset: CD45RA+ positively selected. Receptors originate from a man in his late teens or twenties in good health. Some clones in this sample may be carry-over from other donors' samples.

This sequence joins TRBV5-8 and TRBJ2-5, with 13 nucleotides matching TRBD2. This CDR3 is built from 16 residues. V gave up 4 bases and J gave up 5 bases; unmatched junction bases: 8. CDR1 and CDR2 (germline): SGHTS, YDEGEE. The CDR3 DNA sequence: TGTGCCAGCAGCCCTGGACTAGCGGGAGATGGGGAGACCCAGTACTTC. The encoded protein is CASSPGLAGDGETQYF.

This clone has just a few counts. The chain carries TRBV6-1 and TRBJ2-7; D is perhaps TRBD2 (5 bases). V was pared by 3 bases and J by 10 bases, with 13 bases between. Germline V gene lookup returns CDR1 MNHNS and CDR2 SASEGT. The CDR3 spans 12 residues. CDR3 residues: CASSEDGRAQYF. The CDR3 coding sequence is TGTGCCAGCAGTGAGGACGGGCGGGCCCAGTACTTC.

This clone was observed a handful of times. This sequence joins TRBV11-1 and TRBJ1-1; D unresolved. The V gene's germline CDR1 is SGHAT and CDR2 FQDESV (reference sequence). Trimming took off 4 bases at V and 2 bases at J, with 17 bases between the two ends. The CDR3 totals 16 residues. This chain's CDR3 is CASSSTRTGTNTEAFF. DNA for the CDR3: TGTGCCAGCAGCTCTACTCGGACGGGTACAAACACTGAAGCTTTCTTT.

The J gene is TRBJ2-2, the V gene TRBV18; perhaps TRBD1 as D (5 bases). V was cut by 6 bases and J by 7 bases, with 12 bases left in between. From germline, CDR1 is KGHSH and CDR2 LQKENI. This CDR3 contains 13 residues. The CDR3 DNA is TGTGCCAGCTCCCCCAGGACATACGGGGAGCTGTTTTTT. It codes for CASSPRTYGELFF. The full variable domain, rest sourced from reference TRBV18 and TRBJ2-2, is NAGVMQNPRHLVRRRGQEARLRCSPMKGHSHVYWYRQLPEEGLKFMVYLQKENIIDESGMPKERFSAEFPKEGPSILRIQQVVRGDSAAYFCASSPRTYGELFFGEGSRLTVL.

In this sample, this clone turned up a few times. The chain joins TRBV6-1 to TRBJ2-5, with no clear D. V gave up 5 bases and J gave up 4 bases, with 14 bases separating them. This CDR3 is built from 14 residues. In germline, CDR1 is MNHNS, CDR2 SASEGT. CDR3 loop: CASSWDSSRETQYF. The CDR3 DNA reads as TGTGCCAGCAGTTGGGATAGTAGCCGAGAGACCCAGTACTTC.

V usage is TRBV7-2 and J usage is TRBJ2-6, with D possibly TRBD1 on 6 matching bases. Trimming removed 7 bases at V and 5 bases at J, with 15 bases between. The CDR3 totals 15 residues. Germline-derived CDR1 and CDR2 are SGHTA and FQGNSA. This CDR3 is CASNLQGSWANVLTF. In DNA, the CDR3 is TGTGCCAGCAATCTACAGGGTAGCTGGGCCAACGTCCTGACTTTC.

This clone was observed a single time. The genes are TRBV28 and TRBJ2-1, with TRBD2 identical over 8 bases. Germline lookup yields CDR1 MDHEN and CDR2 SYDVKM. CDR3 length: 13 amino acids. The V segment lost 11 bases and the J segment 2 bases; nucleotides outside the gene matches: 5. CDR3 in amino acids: CALAGRAYNEQFF. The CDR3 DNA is TGTGCCCTGGCCGGGAGGGCCTACAATGAGCAGTTCTTC.

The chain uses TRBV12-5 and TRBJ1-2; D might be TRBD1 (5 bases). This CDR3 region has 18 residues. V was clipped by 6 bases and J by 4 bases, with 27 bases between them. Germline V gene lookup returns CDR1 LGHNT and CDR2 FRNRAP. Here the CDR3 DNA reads TGTGCTAGTGGCCCCGGGGAGGGAGGGACCATTCCCCTCTATGGCTACACCTTC. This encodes CASGPGEGGTIPLYGYTF.

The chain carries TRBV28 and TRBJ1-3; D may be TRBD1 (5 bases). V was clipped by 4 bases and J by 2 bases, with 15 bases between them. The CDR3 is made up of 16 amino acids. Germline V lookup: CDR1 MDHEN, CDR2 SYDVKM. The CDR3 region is CASSSIRQSTGNTIYF. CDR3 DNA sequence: TGTGCCAGCAGTTCCATTAGACAGTCTACTGGAAACACCATATATTTT.

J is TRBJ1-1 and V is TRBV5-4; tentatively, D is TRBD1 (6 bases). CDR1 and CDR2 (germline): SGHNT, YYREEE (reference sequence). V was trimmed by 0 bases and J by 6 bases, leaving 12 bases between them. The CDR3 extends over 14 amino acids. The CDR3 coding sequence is TGTGCCAGCAGCTTGGTCGACAGGCCCCCTGAAGCTTTCTTT. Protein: CASSLVDRPPEAFF.

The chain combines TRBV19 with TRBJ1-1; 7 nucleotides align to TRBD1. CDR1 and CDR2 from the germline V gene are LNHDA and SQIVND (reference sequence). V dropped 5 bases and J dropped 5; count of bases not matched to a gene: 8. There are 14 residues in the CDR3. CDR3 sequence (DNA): TGTGCCAGTAGTTTGACAGGGAGTGGTACTGAAGCTTTCTTT. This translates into CASSLTGSGTEAFF.

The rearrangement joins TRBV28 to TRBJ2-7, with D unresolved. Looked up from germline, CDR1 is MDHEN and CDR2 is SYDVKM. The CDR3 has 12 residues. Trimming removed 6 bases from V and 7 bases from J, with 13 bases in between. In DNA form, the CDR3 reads TGTGCCAGCAGGTTGGTAGCTGGTGAGCAGTACTTC. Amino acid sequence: CASRLVAGEQYF.

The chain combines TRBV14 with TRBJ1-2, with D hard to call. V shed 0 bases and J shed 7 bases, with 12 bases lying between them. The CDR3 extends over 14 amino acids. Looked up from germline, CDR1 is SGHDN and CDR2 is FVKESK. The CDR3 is CASSQDSRLGGYTF. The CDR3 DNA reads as TGTGCCAGCAGCCAAGACAGCCGCCTAGGTGGCTACACCTTC.

The DNA of the CDR3 is TGTGCCGCAAGCGGTCCCTCCTACAATGAGCAGTTCTTC. Translating gives CAASGPSYNEQFF. The chain links TRBV30 to TRBJ2-1, with TRBD2 as a possible D gene (5 bases). Looked up from germline, CDR1 is GTSNPN and CDR2 is SVGIG (reference sequence). CDR3 size: 13 residues. V was cut by 8 bases and J by 0 bases, with 11 bases left in between.

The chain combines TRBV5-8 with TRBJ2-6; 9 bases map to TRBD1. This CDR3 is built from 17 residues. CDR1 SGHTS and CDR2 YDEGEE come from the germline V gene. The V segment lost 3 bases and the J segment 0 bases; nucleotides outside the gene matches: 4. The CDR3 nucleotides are TGTGCCAGCAGCTCTGGGACAGGGAGCTCTGGGGCCAACGTCCTGACTTTC. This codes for CASSSGTGSSGANVLTF.

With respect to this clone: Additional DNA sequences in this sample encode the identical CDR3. The DNA for the CDR3 is TGTGCCAGCAGCCTAACTAGCGGCTCCTACAATGAGCAGTTCTTC. It translates to CASSLTSGSYNEQFF. This chain links TRBV6-5 with TRBJ2-1, with 8 bases lining up with TRBD2. Per the germline V gene, CDR1 is MNHEY and CDR2 is SVGAGI. The junction had 4 bases not matched to a gene; V was cut back by 6 bases and J by 0 bases. The CDR3 has 15 amino acids.

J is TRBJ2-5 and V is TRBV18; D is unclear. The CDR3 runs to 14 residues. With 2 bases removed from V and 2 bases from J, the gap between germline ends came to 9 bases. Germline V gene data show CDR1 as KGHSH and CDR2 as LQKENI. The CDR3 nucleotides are TGTGCCAGCTCACCAAAATCAAAGCAAGAGACCCAGTACTTC. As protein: CASSPKSKQETQYF.

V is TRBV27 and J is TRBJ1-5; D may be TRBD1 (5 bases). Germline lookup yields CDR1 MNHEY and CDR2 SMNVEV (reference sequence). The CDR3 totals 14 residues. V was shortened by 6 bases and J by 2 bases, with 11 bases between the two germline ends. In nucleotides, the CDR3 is TGTGCCAGCAGCCCCCGGGACGGCAATCAGCCCCAGCATTTT. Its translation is CASSPRDGNQPQHF.

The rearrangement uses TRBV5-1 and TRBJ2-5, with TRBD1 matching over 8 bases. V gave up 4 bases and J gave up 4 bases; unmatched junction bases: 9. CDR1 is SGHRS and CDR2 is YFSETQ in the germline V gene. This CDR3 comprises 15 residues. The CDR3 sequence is CASSPEGQGRETQYF. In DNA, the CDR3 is TGCGCCAGCAGCCCCGAAGGACAGGGCCGAGAGACCCAGTACTTC. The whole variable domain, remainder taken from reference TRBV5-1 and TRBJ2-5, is KAGVTQTPRYLIKTRGQQVTLSCSPISGHRSVSWYQQTPGQGLQFLFEYFSETQRNKGNFPGRFSGRQFSNSRSEMNVSTLELGDSALYLCASSPEGQGRETQYFGPGTRLLVL.

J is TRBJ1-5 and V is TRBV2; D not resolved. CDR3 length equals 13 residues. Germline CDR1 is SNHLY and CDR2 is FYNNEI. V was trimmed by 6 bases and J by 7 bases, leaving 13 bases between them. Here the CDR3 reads CASSQGSEQPQHF. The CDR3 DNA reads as TGTGCCAGCAGCCAAGGTTCGGAACAGCCCCAGCATTTT.